The 31 T cell receptor beta chains below were found in one sample sequenced in a study of control samples from healthy donors and cancer patients. Generated by immunoSEQ multiplex PCR, the TCRdb table keeps only in-frame clones and is missing some. The sample contains roughly 130,000 clones, 88% of which appear only once. Sequenced input: blood. The source of these receptors is a woman in her thirties in good health.

A remark on this clone: One junction end disagrees with the germline gene, perhaps due to a read error. The V and J genes are TRBV6-1 and TRBJ2-7; 7 bases map to TRBD1. CDR1 is MNHNS, CDR2 SASEGT, per germline. This CDR3 contains 15 residues. The CDR3, as DNA: TGTGCCAGCAGAGAAGAGGGGGCAGGCAGATACGAGCAGTACTTC. Translation gives CASREEGAGRYEQYF.

The J gene is TRBJ1-6, the V gene TRBV7-6; TRBD1 matches at 7 bases. The CDR3 has 16 amino acids. The germline gives CDR1 SGHVS, CDR2 FNYEAQ. Unmatched junction bases numbered 11, after V lost 5 bases and J lost 7 bases. CDR3 protein: CASSLRGDSWNSPLHF. The CDR3 nucleotides read TGTGCCAGCAGCCTAAGGGGGGACAGCTGGAATTCACCCCTCCACTTT.

This chain links TRBV11-2 with TRBJ1-2; tentatively, D is TRBD1 (5 bases). Looked up from germline, CDR1 is SGHAT and CDR2 is FQNNGV. The ends were cut back, 4 bases at V and 7 bases at J, with 19 bases in the middle. The CDR3 has 15 amino acids. CDR3 sequence reads: CASSSDRGGQGGYTF. In nucleotides, the CDR3 is TGTGCCAGCAGCTCCGACCGGGGCGGCCAGGGTGGCTACACCTTC.

Only a few counts were recorded for this clone. The chain is built from TRBV19 and TRBJ1-5; 9 bases match TRBD1. Germline V gene lookup returns CDR1 LNHDA and CDR2 SQIVND (reference sequence). This CDR3 has 15 residues. J gave up 8 bases and V 3 bases, and 8 bases lay outside the gene matches. CDR3 bases: TGTGCCAGTAGTATTGACAGGGGGAGTTTGGAGCCCCAGCATTTT. This sequence encodes CASSIDRGSLEPQHF.

This sequence joins TRBV19 and TRBJ2-7; D not certain. V was cut by 1 base and J by 2 bases, with 9 bases left in between. Germline V gene lookup returns CDR1 LNHDA and CDR2 SQIVND (reference sequence). The CDR3 loop spans 14 amino acids. DNA of the CDR3: TGTGCCAGTAGTATAGGCAGGCTAACCTACGAGCAGTACTTC. This gives the protein CASSIGRLTYEQYF.

This clone was counted between two and nine times. In DNA form, the CDR3 reads TGTGCCAGCGGCACAACCCACCTCGGCGGGGACAATGAGCAGTTCTTC. Protein: CASGTTHLGGDNEQFF. The gene calls are TRBV7-9 and TRBJ2-1; the D gene is possibly TRBD2 (6 bases). Germline V CDR1 and CDR2: SEHNR, FQNEAQ (reference sequence). The CDR3 spans 16 residues. V lost 8 bases and J lost 5, with 22 bases in between. The full variable domain, rest sourced from reference TRBV7-9 and TRBJ2-1, is DTGVSQNPRHKITKRGQNVTFRCDPISEHNRLYWYRQTLGQGPEFLTYFQNEAQLEKSRLLSDRFSAERPKGSFSTLEIQRTEQGDSAMYLCASGTTHLGGDNEQFFGPGTRLTVL.

The chain uses TRBV30 and TRBJ2-3; 13 nucleotides line up with TRBD2. The CDR3 consists of 16 residues. Germline V gives CDR1 GTSNPN, CDR2 SVGIG (reference sequence). The V gene end was trimmed by 1 base and the J gene end by 3 bases; junction bases not matched to a gene: 4. CDR3 in DNA: TGTGCCTGGAGTGGTACTAGCGGGAGGGGGACAGATACGCAGTATTTT. The encoded protein is CAWSGTSGRGTDTQYF.

V and J are TRBV2 and TRBJ1-4; D uncertain. Germline V gene lookup returns CDR1 SNHLY and CDR2 FYNNEI. The V gene lost 0 bases and the J gene lost 8 bases, with 10 bases spanning the gap. The CDR3 is 14 residues long. DNA of the CDR3: TGTGCCAGCAGTGAAGCCTACAATGCGGAAAAACTGTTTTTT. Its translation: CASSEAYNAEKLFF.

The chain is built from TRBV25-1 and TRBJ2-5; 11 nucleotides match TRBD2. The V gene end was trimmed by 1 base and the J gene end by 6 bases; junction bases not matched to a gene: 10. The CDR3 is 17 amino acids. CDR1 and CDR2 (germline): MGHDK, SYGVNS. CDR3 residues: CASSEWGSGRAKQTQYF. The CDR3 nucleotides are TGTGCCAGCAGTGAATGGGGTAGCGGGAGGGCCAAACAGACCCAGTACTTC.

The table lists this clone with a count of one. V gene TRBV27 combines with J gene TRBJ2-2; D is perhaps TRBD2 (5 bases). The CDR3 runs to 16 residues. With 2 bases removed from V and 4 bases from J, the gap between germline ends came to 14 bases. CDR1 MNHEY and CDR2 SMNVEV come from the germline V gene (reference sequence). CDR3: CASSLGFQRTTGELFF. CDR3 sequence (DNA): TGTGCCAGCAGTTTAGGGTTCCAGCGGACCACCGGGGAGCTGTTTTTT.

The rearrangement links TRBV12-3 or TRBV12-4 to TRBJ2-6; D call uncertain. The CDR3 is 13 residues long. The germline V and J ends were trimmed by 6 bases and 0 bases, with 3 bases remaining between them. This chain's CDR3 is CASSDSGANVLTF. The DNA of the CDR3 is TGTGCCAGCAGCGACTCTGGGGCCAACGTCCTGACTTTC.

DNA for the CDR3: TGTGCCAGCTCACCCCCGGGACGTCAGGCTGAAGCTTTCTTT. Protein sequence: CASSPPGRQAEAFF. This sequence joins TRBV18 and TRBJ1-1; perhaps TRBD1 as D (5 bases). CDR1 is KGHSH and CDR2 is LQKENI in the germline V gene. With 3 bases removed from V and 6 bases from J, the gap between germline ends came to 14 bases. This CDR3 is built from 14 residues.

The V gene is TRBV5-1, the J gene TRBJ1-3, with D possibly matching TRBD1 (5 bases). Between the trimmed V and J ends, which lost 0 bases and 0 bases, there was a span of 10 bases. The germline V gene encodes CDR1 SGHRS and CDR2 YFSETQ. The CDR3 length is 16 residues. DNA of the CDR3: TGCGCCAGCAGCTTGGCCTTAGACAGCTCTGGAAACACCATATATTTT. This encodes CASSLALDSSGNTIYF.

In DNA form, the CDR3 reads TGTGCCAGCAGTTACCGGAGTGACTCCTACGAGCAGTACTTC. This gives the protein CASSYRSDSYEQYF. This rearrangement joins TRBV6-5 to TRBJ2-7, with no clear D. The CDR3 spans 14 residues. Germline lookup yields CDR1 MNHEY and CDR2 SVGAGI. V lost 2 bases, J lost 0 bases, and 8 bases lay in between.

The gene calls are TRBV5-6 and TRBJ1-5; TRBD1 agrees at 12 bases. CDR3 length: 16 residues. The V and J ends lost 5 bases and 6 bases, in that order; junction bases with no gene match: 9. Per germline, CDR1 SGHDT and CDR2 YYEEEE. The CDR3 spells CASSLAGTGGFQPQHF. The CDR3 region has the DNA TGTGCCAGCAGTTTAGCCGGGACAGGGGGCTTTCAGCCCCAGCATTTT.

This clone appeared a few times. The chain is built from TRBV5-5 and TRBJ1-2; D may be TRBD1 (6 bases). The CDR3 has 16 amino acids. Germline loops: CDR1 SGHKS, CDR2 YYEKEE (reference sequence). The V end was cut by 0 bases, the J end by 5 bases, with 17 bases between. CDR3 loop: CASSLVGGQSGYGYTF. The DNA for the CDR3 is TGTGCCAGCAGCTTGGTAGGCGGACAGTCCGGTTATGGCTACACCTTC.

The rearrangement links TRBV6-5 to TRBJ2-1, with 9 bases lining up with TRBD2. The trim removed 6 bases at V and 8 bases at J, leaving 8 bases unmatched. Germline V gives CDR1 MNHEY, CDR2 SVGAGI. This CDR3 spans 14 amino acids. This chain's CDR3 is CASRGGLATDEQFF. The CDR3 DNA reads TGTGCCAGCAGGGGGGGACTAGCTACCGATGAGCAGTTCTTC.

The V and J genes are TRBV7-9 and TRBJ2-7; 8 nucleotides align to TRBD2. CDR3 size: 15 residues. Looked up from germline, CDR1 is SEHNR and CDR2 is FQNEAQ (reference sequence). Germline trimming cut 0 bases from V and 2 bases from J; bases unmatched to any gene: 3. CDR3 in amino acids: CASSLAMGLAYEQYF. The CDR3 bases are TGTGCCAGCAGCTTAGCGATGGGACTAGCCTACGAGCAGTACTTC.

The chain combines TRBV19 with TRBJ2-1; TRBD2 matches at 13 bases. V was pared by 5 bases and J by 9 bases, with 7 bases of the junction left unmatched. The germline CDR1 and CDR2 sequences are LNHDA and SQIVND (reference sequence). CDR3 length: 15 residues. In DNA, the CDR3 is TGTGCCAGTAGTCTGGGACTAGCGGGAATAGTTGAGCAGTTCTTC. Translating it yields CASSLGLAGIVEQFF.

The chain employs TRBV19 and TRBJ2-5, with D perhaps matching TRBD1 or TRBD2 (5 bases each). Trimming took off 6 bases at V and 2 bases at J, with 16 bases between the two ends. This CDR3 has 15 amino acids. Germline V gene sequence: CDR1 LNHDA, CDR2 SQIVND (reference sequence). This CDR3 is CASSRDEDRQETQYF. The CDR3 DNA reads as TGTGCCAGTAGCCGGGACGAAGACCGGCAAGAGACCCAGTACTTC. Together with reference TRBV19 and TRBJ2-5, the CDR3 gives the full variable domain: DGGITQSPKYLFRKEGQNVTLSCEQNLNHDAMYWYRQDPGQGLRLIYYSQIVNDFQKGDIAEGYSVSREKKESFPLTVTSAQKNPTAFYLCASSRDEDRQETQYFGPGTRLLVL.

The chain carries TRBV2 and TRBJ1-4; 8 bases align to TRBD1. The germline gives CDR1 SNHLY, CDR2 FYNNEI. This CDR3 has 17 amino acids. The trim removed 8 bases at V and 5 bases at J, leaving 16 bases unmatched. The CDR3 DNA reads TGTGCCAGCCTACGACAGGGGCACCCCGGACGAAATGAAAAACTGTTTTTT. Translation gives CASLRQGHPGRNEKLFF. The full variable domain, completed using reference TRBV2 and TRBJ1-4, is EPEVTQTPSHQVTQMGQEVILRCVPISNHLYFYWYRQILGQKVEFLVSFYNNEISEKSEIFDDQFSVERPDGSNFTLKIRSTKLEDSAMYFCASLRQGHPGRNEKLFFGSGTQLSVL.

This chain connects TRBV10-1 to TRBJ2-1; TRBD2 matches at 7 bases. Germline values: CDR1 WNHNN, CDR2 SYGVQD (reference sequence). The CDR3 extends over 14 amino acids. The V and J ends lost 3 bases and 15 bases, in that order; junction bases with no gene match: 14. The CDR3 region is CASSDQRDSPTSFF. The CDR3 coding sequence is TGCGCCAGCAGTGACCAGCGGGACTCACCGACCTCGTTCTTC.

This chain uses TRBV7-6 with TRBJ2-2; the D is unclear. Germline V CDR1 and CDR2: SGHVS, FNYEAQ. The CDR3 loop spans 15 amino acids. V was pared by 1 base and J by 0 bases, with 6 bases between. CDR3 residues: CASSLVTANTGELFF. CDR3 nucleotide sequence: TGTGCCAGCAGCTTAGTGACCGCGAACACCGGGGAGCTGTTTTTT.

The chain is built from TRBV7-9 and TRBJ2-1, with D possibly called TRBD1 or TRBD2 (5 bases each). Deletions cut 5 bases from V and 4 bases from J, with 15 bases between. Germline lookup yields CDR1 SEHNR and CDR2 FQNEAQ (reference sequence). The CDR3 covers 15 residues. CDR3 DNA: TGTGCCAGCAGCGCCACGAGGGGTTTATACAATGAGCAGTTCTTC. Protein sequence: CASSATRGLYNEQFF.

This clone has just a few counts. This chain connects TRBV30 to TRBJ1-1; no clear D gene. CDR1 GTSNPN and CDR2 SVGIG come from the germline V gene (reference sequence). The CDR3 has 13 amino acids. Trimming took off 0 bases at V and 7 bases at J, with 12 bases between the two ends. The CDR3 nucleotides are TGTGCCTGGAGTGTACTTGAGGGTGGTGAAGCTTTCTTT. Protein product: CAWSVLEGGEAFF.

The V gene is TRBV5-1, the J gene TRBJ1-1; D not certain. Germline V gene lookup returns CDR1 SGHRS and CDR2 YFSETQ. This CDR3 comprises 16 residues. The V end was cut by 0 bases, the J end by 3 bases, with 15 bases between. CDR3 sequence: CASSLGIDPPYTEAFF. The CDR3 DNA follows: TGCGCCAGCAGCTTGGGCATTGACCCCCCGTACACTGAAGCTTTCTTT.

This clone has more than one count but fewer than ten. This chain uses TRBV7-9 with TRBJ2-2, with D possibly being TRBD2 (6 bases). Trimming stripped 0 bases from V and 4 bases from J, with 15 bases between. The CDR3 is 17 residues long. CDR1 is SEHNR and CDR2 is FQNEAQ in the germline V gene (reference sequence). CDR3: CASSLARPVGGTGELFF. The DNA of the CDR3 is TGTGCCAGCAGCTTAGCGAGACCCGTCGGGGGCACCGGGGAGCTGTTTTTT.

V and J are TRBV5-5 and TRBJ1-2, with D possibly TRBD1 on 6 matching bases. This CDR3 is 15 amino acids long. V was shortened by 0 bases and J by 1 base, with 10 bases between the two germline ends. CDR1 is SGHKS and CDR2 is YYEKEE in the germline V gene (reference sequence). CDR3 nucleotides: TGTGCCAGCAGCTTGGCCGGGGGCAATAACTATGGCTACACCTTC. Its translation is CASSLAGGNNYGYTF.

The chain joins TRBV2 to TRBJ1-3; 7 bases line up with TRBD1. Germline V gene data show CDR1 as SNHLY and CDR2 as FYNNEI. There are 16 residues in the CDR3. The trim removed 5 bases at V and 0 bases at J, leaving 7 bases unmatched. CDR3 residues: CASSQGQVNSGNTIYF. For the CDR3, the DNA is TGTGCCAGCAGTCAAGGACAGGTGAACTCTGGAAACACCATATATTTT.

V usage is TRBV5-8 and J usage is TRBJ2-3; TRBD1 agrees at 8 bases. The junction had 4 bases not matched to a gene; V was cut back by 2 bases and J by 5 bases. There are 14 residues in the CDR3. The germline V gene has CDR1 SGHTS and CDR2 YDEGEE. The CDR3 here is CASSFRGLKDTQYF. The CDR3 region has the DNA TGTGCCAGCAGCTTCAGGGGGCTGAAAGATACGCAGTATTTT.

The rearrangement joins TRBV3-1 (or the pseudogene TRBV3-2) to TRBJ1-4; 7 positions match TRBD1. V shed 5 bases, J shed 4 bases, and the junction held 4 bases outside the gene matches. Germline V CDR1 and CDR2: LGHDT, YNNKEL (reference sequence). This CDR3 is 14 amino acids long. The CDR3, as DNA: TGTGCCAGCAGCTACGGGACAGTTAATGAAAAACTGTTTTTT. Protein product: CASSYGTVNEKLFF.